This TCR beta chain was documented in a study of spatial heterogeneity in lung cancer. Trimming shortened V by 4 bases and J by 2 bases, and 15 bases separated the two germline ends. This CDR3 has 15 amino acids. Germline CDR1 WSHSY, CDR2 SAAADI. Time point: blood at routine non-recurrence follow-up after resection. TCRdb passed the 5' RACE reads through MiXCR, listing each CDR3 protein once. The table includes over 85,000 distinct CDR3 sequences, 19% detected once. The chain couples TRBV10-2 to TRBJ2-7; D unclear. Source: PBMCs, taken at follow-up. The TCR comes from a male donor with early-stage non-small cell lung cancer. CDR3 in amino acids: CASSAPRAIPYEQYV. The CDR3 region has the DNA TGCGCCAGCAGTGCGCCCCGAGCAATCCCCTACGAGCAGTACGTC.